This entry is about one T cell receptor (beta chain). The sample comes from a study of blood T cell repertoires in COVID-19. Study details: COVID-19 samples from acute and convalescent phases originated in the United States, Italy and Spain. Sources were T cells, B-cell-depleted T cells, or PBMCs; the material itself was cDNA or gDNA.

In germline, CDR1 is LNHDA, CDR2 SQIVND (reference sequence). This CDR3 contains 18 residues. The J segment lost 4 bases and the V segment lost 1 base, leaving 15 bases of the junction unmatched. In the source study's methods: It was from reference gene primer amplification that nucleated cell counts were estimated. Only in-frame clones appear in the TCRdb table, and some are missing; sequencing was by immunoSEQ multiplex PCR. The DNA gave D and trimming, while V, J and clone size come from that table. The repertoire holds 110,000 or so clones, around 89% seen once, with about a fifth in the top ten.

The chain employs TRBV19 and TRBJ2-7; TRBD1 agrees at 8 bases. The receptor was derived from a human donor with acute or convalescent COVID-19. The donor label of this sample is uncertain. Sequenced material: peripheral blood. DNA of the CDR3: TGTGCCAGTAGTATAGTTTTCCCACAGGGGGGAATTGAGTACGAGCAGTACTTC. This gives the protein CASSIVFPQGGIEYEQYF. The variable domain in full, completed from reference TRBV19 and TRBJ2-7, reads DGGITQSPKYLFRKEGQNVTLSCEQNLNHDAMYWYRQDPGQGLRLIYYSQIVNDFQKGDIAEGYSVSREKKESFPLTVTSAQKNPTAFYLCASSIVFPQGGIEYEQYFGPGTRLTVT.